Listed below are T cell receptor beta chains from one sample, sequenced in a study of blood T cell repertoires in COVID-19. Sequencing used immunoSEQ multiplex PCR; TCRdb keeps in-frame clones, though not all of them. The data contain approximately 190,000 clones, 83% of them singletons. Sequencing used peripheral blood. The receptors were gathered from a woman aged 40 to 50 with acute or convalescent COVID-19. The CDR3 runs from the conserved cysteine through the conserved F or W. A D gene is named only where the DNA matches it firmly. Part of the rows lack a size; the others show once, few, many or a class for expanded clones.

j_call,d_call,v_call,clone_size,cdr3_nt,cdr3_aa
TRBJ2-2,TRBD2,TRBV28,.,TGTGCCAGCAGTTTCGGGGGGTCGAACACCGGGGAGCTGTTTTTT,CASSFGGSNTGELFF
TRBJ1-5,.,TRBV6-4,once,TGTGCCAGCACGTCAGGGGATCAGCCCCAGCATTTT,CASTSGDQPQHF
TRBJ2-1,.,TRBV5-1,many,TGCGCCAGCAGCTCCCTGGGGGGCAATGAGCAGTTCTTC,CASSSLGGNEQFF
TRBJ1-2,.,TRBV5-1,.,TGCGCCAGCAGCTTGGAGCGCGCCTCCAACTATGGCTACACCTTC,CASSLERASNYGYTF
TRBJ2-2,.,TRBV12-5,once,TGTGCTAGTGGTTTGGTACTCAGTCAGGGCTTCGGGGAGCTGTTTTTT,CASGLVLSQGFGELFF
TRBJ2-7,.,TRBV28,.,TGTGCCAGCAGTTTATCTAGCTACGAGCAGTACTTC,CASSLSSYEQYF
TRBJ1-2,.,TRBV5-1,.,TGCGCCAGCAGCCCAGGGCCAAATAATGGCTACACCTTC,CASSPGPNNGYTF
TRBJ2-1,TRBD1,TRBV27,.,TGTGCCAGCAGTGCGGGACAGGGTAGGTACAATGAGCAGTTCTTC,CASSAGQGRYNEQFF
TRBJ1-2,.,TRBV20-1,.,TGCAGTGCTTTAGGGGTGAATGGCTACACCTTC,CSALGVNGYTF
TRBJ2-7,.,TRBV28,.,TGTGCCAGCAGGTCGGGGGGCGGTCTAGGCGAGCAGTACTTC,CASRSGGGLGEQYF
TRBJ1-5,.,TRBV20-1,.,TGCAGTGCTAGTTTTCGGAGCTTGGATCAGCCCCAGCATTTT,CSASFRSLDQPQHF
TRBJ2-7,TRBD2,TRBV29-1,.,TGCAGCGTTGGGCTCCCAGGGAGGGCCCCCGGCGAGCAGTACTTC,CSVGLPGRAPGEQYF
TRBJ1-1,.,TRBV20-1,.,TGCAGTGCTAGTCCTCCCACAGGGAACACTGAAGCTTTCTTT,CSASPPTGNTEAFF